The next 23 T cell receptor beta chains were all read from a single sample in a study of cytomegalovirus exposure and HLA in healthy donors. Amplification used 60 Vbeta primers and 13 Jbeta primers. The table came from immunoSEQ multiplex PCR; TCRdb's copy has only in-frame clones and leaves some out. The repertoire includes around 230,000 clones, approximately 85% of them detected once, and 0.24% sits in the top ten. The sample taken for sequencing was PBMCs. These receptors were obtained from a girl aged 2 to 9 in good health and CMV-seronegative.

This sequence joins TRBV6-5 and TRBJ2-7; the D gene is possibly TRBD1 (6 bases). The CDR3 spans 15 residues. V lost 5 bases and J 2 bases, leaving 16 bases between the germline ends. Germline values: CDR1 MNHEY, CDR2 SVGAGI. The DNA of the CDR3 is TGTGCCAGCAGTCGAAGTCAACAGGGCCCCTACGAGCAGTACTTC. Its protein is CASSRSQQGPYEQYF.

Turning to this clone: The sample carries other DNA sequences with the same CDR3. The rearrangement uses TRBV2 and TRBJ2-3, with 8 bases fitting TRBD2. This CDR3 contains 10 residues. Trimming at V came to 8 bases and at J to 8 bases, leaving 0 bases not matched to a gene. Germline loops: CDR1 SNHLY, CDR2 FYNNEI. For the CDR3, the DNA is TGTGCCAGCCGGGGGGGTACGCAGTATTTT. Translated: CASRGGTQYF.

The rearrangement uses TRBV7-9 and TRBJ1-2, with D hard to call. V was pared by 4 bases and J by 3 bases, with 21 bases between. CDR1 and CDR2 from the germline V gene are SEHNR and FQNEAQ (reference sequence). This CDR3 region has 17 residues. Written as DNA, the CDR3 is TGTGCCAGCAGCTCCAAAATTTTGTGGTATTCAGACTATGGCTACACCTTC. Amino acids: CASSSKILWYSDYGYTF.

V gene TRBV10-2 combines with J gene TRBJ2-3, with D possibly TRBD1 on 7 matching bases. Trimming shortened V by 6 bases and J by 2 bases, and 15 bases separated the two germline ends. The germline gives CDR1 WSHSY, CDR2 SAAADI. The CDR3 is 15 amino acids. The CDR3 DNA is TGCGCCAGCAGGGGGGGACAGCTAATCACAGATACGCAGTATTTT. Residues: CASRGGQLITDTQYF.

The chain has TRBV4-1 and TRBJ1-5; D is perhaps TRBD1 (5 bases). This CDR3 region has 15 residues. Germline CDR1 and CDR2: MGHRA and YSYEKL. Trimming shortened V by 0 bases and J by 4 bases, and 10 bases separated the two germline ends. The chain's CDR3 is CASSQEGESNQPQHF. Written as DNA, the CDR3 is TGCGCCAGCAGCCAAGAAGGGGAATCTAATCAGCCCCAGCATTTT.

V usage is TRBV19 and J usage is TRBJ2-1, with 7 positions matching TRBD1. V lost 5 bases and J lost 3; bases outside the gene matches: 13. This CDR3 comprises 17 residues. Germline lookup yields CDR1 LNHDA and CDR2 SQIVND (reference sequence). The CDR3 reads CASSPRTGMSVYNEQFF. CDR3 in DNA: TGTGCCAGTAGTCCGCGGACAGGAATGTCCGTCTACAATGAGCAGTTCTTC.

A few counts support this clone. The rearrangement links TRBV2 to TRBJ2-1, with 7 bases matching TRBD2. Germline CDR1 is SNHLY and CDR2 is FYNNEI. Unmatched junction bases numbered 13, after V lost 10 bases and J lost 4 bases. CDR3 length: 15 amino acids. The CDR3 spells CANTAGGGSYNEQFF. DNA of the CDR3: TGTGCCAACACCGCCGGGGGAGGGTCTTACAATGAGCAGTTCTTC.

This clone was seen a handful of times. The rearrangement links TRBV4-1 to TRBJ1-1; D is uncertain. Trimming stripped 6 bases from V and 5 bases from J, with 19 bases between. The CDR3 covers 15 residues. Germline assignment: CDR1 MGHRA and CDR2 YSYEKL. CDR3 region: CASSVVEGSGTEAFF. The CDR3 nucleotides read TGCGCCAGCAGTGTCGTGGAAGGGAGCGGAACTGAAGCTTTCTTT.

The chain employs TRBV7-2 and TRBJ2-7; 13 bases are a match to TRBD2. This CDR3 spans 15 amino acids. Trimming cost V 4 bases and J 4 bases; bases outside gene matches: 4. Germline CDR1 is SGHTA and CDR2 is FQGNSA. The CDR3 sequence: CASSSRTSGGYEQYF. CDR3 in DNA: TGTGCCAGCAGCTCTCGGACTAGCGGGGGTTACGAGCAGTACTTC.

Concerning this clone: The sample carries other DNA sequences with the same CDR3. The CDR3 protein is CASSYFMGATNEKLFF. The CDR3 DNA reads TGTGCCAGCAGTTACTTTATGGGAGCAACTAATGAAAAACTGTTTTTT. The chain joins TRBV6-5 to TRBJ1-4; D ambiguous. Germline V gene lookup returns CDR1 MNHEY and CDR2 SVGAGI. The CDR3 spans 16 residues. V was clipped by 1 base and J by 0 bases, with 9 bases between them.

The chain recombines TRBV7-6 with TRBJ1-2; 9 bases align to TRBD1. Germline assignment: CDR1 SGHVS and CDR2 FNYEAQ. Unmatched junction bases numbered 17, after V lost 5 bases and J lost 4 bases. This CDR3 comprises 18 residues. The CDR3 reads CASSPHSRGQGLGYGYTF. The CDR3 DNA is TGTGCCAGCAGCCCTCACTCCCGCGGACAGGGGCTCGGCTATGGCTACACCTTC. Based on the CDR3 plus reference TRBV7-6 and TRBJ1-2, the full variable domain is GAGVSQSPRYKVTKRGQDVALRCDPISGHVSLYWYRQALGQGPEFLTYFNYEAQQDKSGLPNDRFSAERPEGSISTLTIQRTEQRDSAMYRCASSPHSRGQGLGYGYTFGSGTRLTVV.

The rearrangement uses TRBV18 and TRBJ2-2; possibly TRBD1 for D (6 bases). Germline V CDR1 and CDR2: KGHSH, LQKENI. V was shortened by 3 bases and J by 0 bases, with 11 bases between the two germline ends. This CDR3 has 16 amino acids. CDR3 nucleotide sequence: TGTGCCAGCTCACCTAAGGACAGATCGAACACCGGGGAGCTGTTTTTT. Translating gives CASSPKDRSNTGELFF.

This sequence joins TRBV10-1 and TRBJ2-3; perhaps TRBD2 as D (6 bases). Germline V lookup: CDR1 WNHNN, CDR2 SYGVQD (reference sequence). The CDR3 has 14 amino acids. V dropped 4 bases and J dropped 9 bases, with 17 bases sitting between them. Here the CDR3 DNA reads TGCGCCAGCAGTGTAGGAGGGGCCGGGGACACGCAGTATTTT. Protein sequence: CASSVGGAGDTQYF.

The chain joins TRBV19 to TRBJ2-4, with D unresolved. CDR1 and CDR2 (germline): LNHDA, SQIVND (reference sequence). The length of the CDR3 is 16 residues. Trimming left V 5 bases short and J 0 bases short, with 14 bases between. The CDR3 reads CASSRLNRLAKNIQYF. CDR3 bases: TGTGCCAGTAGTCGGTTAAATAGACTAGCCAAAAACATTCAGTACTTC.

The J gene is TRBJ1-1, the V gene TRBV15; no clear D gene. The germline V gene encodes CDR1 LNHNV and CDR2 YYDKDF (reference sequence). The ends were cut back, 2 bases at V and 5 bases at J, with 15 bases in the middle. There are 15 residues in the CDR3. The CDR3 DNA sequence: TGTGCCACCAGCAGACCGGGAAGGGTAAGGACTGAAGCTTTCTTT. Protein product: CATSRPGRVRTEAFF. The full variable domain, rest sourced from reference TRBV15 and TRBJ1-1, is DAMVIQNPRYQVTQFGKPVTLSCSQTLNHNVMYWYQQKSSQAPKLLFHYYDKDFNNEADTPDNFQSRRPNTSFCFLDIRSPGLGDTAMYLCATSRPGRVRTEAFFGQGTRLTVV.

The chain uses TRBV7-2 and TRBJ2-7; no clear D gene. Trimming removed 5 bases at V and 6 bases at J, with 17 bases between. From germline, CDR1 is SGHTA and CDR2 FQGNSA. This CDR3 contains 14 residues. The chain's CDR3 is CASSRITGLGEQYF. Here the CDR3 DNA reads TGTGCCAGCAGCCGAATAACCGGCCTAGGCGAGCAGTACTTC. Using reference TRBV7-2 and TRBJ2-7 for the parts outside the CDR3, the full variable domain is GAGVSQSPSNKVTEKGKDVELRCDPISGHTALYWYRQSLGQGLEFLIYFQGNSAPDKSGLPSDRFSAERTGGSVSTLTIQRTQQEDSAVYLCASSRITGLGEQYFGPGTRLTVT.

This rearrangement joins TRBV2 to TRBJ1-5, with 9 bases identical to TRBD1. Germline CDR1 is SNHLY and CDR2 is FYNNEI. CDR3 size: 13 residues. J lost 5 bases, V lost 5 bases, and 1 base had no gene match. Here the CDR3 reads CASSRDRDQPQHF. The CDR3 DNA reads TGTGCCAGCAGTCGGGACAGGGATCAGCCCCAGCATTTT.

The J gene is TRBJ2-7, the V gene TRBV9, with D uncertain. CDR3 length equals 13 residues. Per germline, CDR1 SGDLS and CDR2 YYNGEE. The V gene lost 5 bases and the J gene lost 0 bases, with 9 bases spanning the gap. CDR3 nucleotides: TGTGCCAGCAGTTCTCCCCCCTCCTACGAGCAGTACTTC. This translates into CASSSPPSYEQYF.

V usage is TRBV9 and J usage is TRBJ2-7; no firm D call. This CDR3 contains 13 residues. Germline V lookup: CDR1 SGDLS, CDR2 YYNGEE. Trimming cost V 0 bases and J 6 bases, with 10 bases left between them. In DNA, the CDR3 is TGTGCCAGCAGCGTAGGACCGACAACCGAGCAGTACTTC. Protein product: CASSVGPTTEQYF. Complete variable domain (other parts from reference TRBV9 and TRBJ2-7): DSGVTQTPKHLITATGQRVTLRCSPRSGDLSVYWYQQSLDQGLQFLIQYYNGEERAKGNILERFSAQQFPDLHSELNLSSLELGDSALYFCASSVGPTTEQYFGPGTRLTVT.

J is TRBJ2-7 and V is TRBV6-5; 7 positions agree with TRBD1. Trimming cost V 6 bases and J 5 bases; bases outside gene matches: 10. CDR1 is MNHEY and CDR2 is SVGAGI in the germline V gene. This CDR3 is 14 amino acids long. The CDR3 DNA sequence: TGTGCCAGCAGGCGAAGGGGGCGTTACGACGAGCAGTACTTC. It is translated as CASRRRGRYDEQYF.

The chain combines TRBV5-1 with TRBJ2-7, with D possibly being TRBD1 (5 bases). Germline CDR1 is SGHRS and CDR2 is YFSETQ. This CDR3 is 13 amino acids long. V was clipped by 3 bases and J by 3 bases, with 10 bases between them. CDR3 protein: CASSSPGIYEQYF. DNA of the CDR3: TGCGCCAGCAGCTCCCCAGGGATCTACGAGCAGTACTTC.

This sequence joins TRBV6-5 and TRBJ1-1, with D possibly TRBD1 on 6 matching bases. The germline V gene has CDR1 MNHEY and CDR2 SVGAGI. V lost 4 bases, J lost 0 bases, and 12 bases lay in between. This CDR3 spans 15 amino acids. CDR3 amino acids: CASSLQGGVNTEAFF. The DNA for the CDR3 is TGTGCCAGCAGTTTACAGGGAGGGGTGAACACTGAAGCTTTCTTT.

This chain connects TRBV6-1 to TRBJ1-5; 10 bases map to TRBD1. The CDR3 is 14 residues long. V was clipped by 6 bases and J by 6 bases; unmatched bases: 5. The V gene's germline CDR1 is MNHNS and CDR2 SASEGT. CDR3 loop: CASSLWTGGQPQHF. CDR3 in DNA: TGTGCCAGCAGCTTGTGGACAGGGGGTCAGCCCCAGCATTTT.